This TCR beta chain was retrieved from a study of cytomegalovirus exposure and HLA in healthy donors. The wider study: The roughly 110 validation repertoires used the same platform as the approximately 670 first-cohort repertoires (as reported by a later analysis).

Sequencing was performed with immunoSEQ multiplex PCR; in TCRdb, only in-frame clones are kept and a portion is missing. The sample records tens of thousands of clones, 95% to 97% being singletons. This CDR3 is built from 15 residues. The germline V gene encodes CDR1 MNHEY and CDR2 SVGAGI. J was trimmed by 3 bases and V by 7 bases; bases with no gene match: 3. On this clone itself: Its antigen is currently unknown.

Study-wide points: In vitro confirmation showed three CMV-associated chains to be CMV antigen specific.

This rearrangement joins TRBV6-5 to TRBJ2-2, with TRBD2 matching 12 bases. The sequencing sample was made of PBMCs. The sequence derives from a woman younger than 30 in good health and CMV-seronegative. The CDR3 DNA is TGTGCCAGCACCCGACTAGCGGGAGACACCGGGGAGCTGTTTTTT. This translates into CASTRLAGDTGELFF.